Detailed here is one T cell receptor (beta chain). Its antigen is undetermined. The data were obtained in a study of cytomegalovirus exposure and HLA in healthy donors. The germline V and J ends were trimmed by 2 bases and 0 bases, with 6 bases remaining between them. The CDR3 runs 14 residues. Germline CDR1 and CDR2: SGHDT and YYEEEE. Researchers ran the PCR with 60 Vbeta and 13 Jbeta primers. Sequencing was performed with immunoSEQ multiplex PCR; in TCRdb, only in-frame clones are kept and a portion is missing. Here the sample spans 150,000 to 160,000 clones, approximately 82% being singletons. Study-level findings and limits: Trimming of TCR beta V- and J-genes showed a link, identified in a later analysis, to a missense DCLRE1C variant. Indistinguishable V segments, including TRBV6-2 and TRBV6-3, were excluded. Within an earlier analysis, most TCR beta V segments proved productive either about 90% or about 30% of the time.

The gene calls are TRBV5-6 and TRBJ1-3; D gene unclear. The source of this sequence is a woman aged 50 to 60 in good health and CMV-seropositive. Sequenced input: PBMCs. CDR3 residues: CASSFRFSGNTIYF. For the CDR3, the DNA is TGTGCCAGCAGCTTTCGGTTCTCTGGAAACACCATATATTTT.